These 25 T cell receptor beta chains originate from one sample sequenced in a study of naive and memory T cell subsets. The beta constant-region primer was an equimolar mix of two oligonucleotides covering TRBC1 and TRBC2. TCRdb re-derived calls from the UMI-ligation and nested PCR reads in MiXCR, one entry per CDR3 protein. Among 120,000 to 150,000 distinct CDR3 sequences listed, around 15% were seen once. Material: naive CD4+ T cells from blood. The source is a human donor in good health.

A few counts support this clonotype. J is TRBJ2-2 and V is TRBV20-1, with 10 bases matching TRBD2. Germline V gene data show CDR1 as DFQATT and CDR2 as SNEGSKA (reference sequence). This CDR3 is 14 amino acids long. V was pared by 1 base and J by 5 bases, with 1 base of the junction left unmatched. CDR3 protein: CSARGLAGTGELFF. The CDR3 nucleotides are TGCAGTGCTAGAGGACTAGCGGGTACCGGGGAGCTGTTTTTT.

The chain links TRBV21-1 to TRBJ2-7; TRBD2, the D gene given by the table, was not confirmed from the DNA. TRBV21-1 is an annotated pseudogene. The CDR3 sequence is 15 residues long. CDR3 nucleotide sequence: TGTGCCAGCAGCAAAACTAGGCGGGAGTGCTGCGAGCAGTACTTC. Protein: CASSKTRRECCEQYF.

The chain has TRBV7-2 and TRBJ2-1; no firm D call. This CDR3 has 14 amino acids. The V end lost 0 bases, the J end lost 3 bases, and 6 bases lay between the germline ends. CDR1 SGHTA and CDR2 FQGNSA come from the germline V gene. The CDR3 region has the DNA TGTGCCAGCAGCTTAGCGCACAGCTACAATGAGCAGTTCTTC. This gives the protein CASSLAHSYNEQFF.

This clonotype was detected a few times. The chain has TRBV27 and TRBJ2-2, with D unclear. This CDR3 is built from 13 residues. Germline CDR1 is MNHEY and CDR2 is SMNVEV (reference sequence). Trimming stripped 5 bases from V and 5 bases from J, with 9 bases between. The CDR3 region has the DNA TGTGCCAGCAGTCCCTCCTTTACCGGGGAGCTGTTTTTT. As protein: CASSPSFTGELFF.

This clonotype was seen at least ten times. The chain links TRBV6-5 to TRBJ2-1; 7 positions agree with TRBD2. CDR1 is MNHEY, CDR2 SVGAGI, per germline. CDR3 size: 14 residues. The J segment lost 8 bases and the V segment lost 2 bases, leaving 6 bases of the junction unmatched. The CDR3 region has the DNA TGTGCCAGCAGTTACGGCGGGAGATCCTATGAGCAGTTCTTC. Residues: CASSYGGRSYEQFF.

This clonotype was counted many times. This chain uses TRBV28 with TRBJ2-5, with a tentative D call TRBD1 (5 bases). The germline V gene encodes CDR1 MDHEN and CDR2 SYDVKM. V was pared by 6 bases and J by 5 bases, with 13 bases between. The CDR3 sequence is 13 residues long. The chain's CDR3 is CASSLGQLETQYF. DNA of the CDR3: TGTGCCAGCAGCCTAGGACAATTGGAGACCCAGTACTTC.

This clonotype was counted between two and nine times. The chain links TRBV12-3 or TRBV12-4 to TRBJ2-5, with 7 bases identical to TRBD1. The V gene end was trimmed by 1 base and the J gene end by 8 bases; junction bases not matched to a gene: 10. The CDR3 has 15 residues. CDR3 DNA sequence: TGTGCCAGCAGTTTAGAGGGGGCGCGCGTGTCTACCCAGTACTTC. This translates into CASSLEGARVSTQYF.

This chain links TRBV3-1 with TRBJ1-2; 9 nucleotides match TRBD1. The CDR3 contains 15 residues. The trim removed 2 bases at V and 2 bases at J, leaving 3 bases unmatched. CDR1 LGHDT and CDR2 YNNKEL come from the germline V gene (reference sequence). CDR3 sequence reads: CASSQRDRVNYGYTF. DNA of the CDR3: TGTGCCAGCAGCCAAAGGGACAGGGTAAACTATGGCTACACCTTC. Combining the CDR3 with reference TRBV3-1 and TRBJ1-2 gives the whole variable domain DTAVSQTPKYLVTQMGNDKSIKCEQNLGHDTMYWYKQDSKKFLKIMFSYNNKELIINETVPNRFSPKSPDKAHLNLHINSLELGDSAVYFCASSQRDRVNYGYTFGSGTRLTVV.

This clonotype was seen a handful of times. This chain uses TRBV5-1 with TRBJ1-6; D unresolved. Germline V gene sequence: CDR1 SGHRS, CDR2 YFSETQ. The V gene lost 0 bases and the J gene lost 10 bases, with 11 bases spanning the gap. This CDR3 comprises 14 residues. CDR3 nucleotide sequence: TGCGCCAGCAGCTTGGACGGGAGAAGGTCACCCCTCCACTTT. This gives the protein CASSLDGRRSPLHF.

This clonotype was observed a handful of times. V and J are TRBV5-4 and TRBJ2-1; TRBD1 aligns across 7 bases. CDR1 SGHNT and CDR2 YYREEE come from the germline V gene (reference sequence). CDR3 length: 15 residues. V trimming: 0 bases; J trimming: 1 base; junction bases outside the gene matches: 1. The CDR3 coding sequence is TGTGCCAGCAGCTTGGGACAGGGTTCCTACAATGAGCAGTTCTTC. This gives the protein CASSLGQGSYNEQFF. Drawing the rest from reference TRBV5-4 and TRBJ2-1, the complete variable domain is ETGVTQSPTHLIKTRGQQVTLRCSSQSGHNTVSWYQQALGQGPQFIFQYYREEENGRGNFPPRFSGLQFPNYSSELNVNALELDDSALYLCASSLGQGSYNEQFFGPGTRLTVL.

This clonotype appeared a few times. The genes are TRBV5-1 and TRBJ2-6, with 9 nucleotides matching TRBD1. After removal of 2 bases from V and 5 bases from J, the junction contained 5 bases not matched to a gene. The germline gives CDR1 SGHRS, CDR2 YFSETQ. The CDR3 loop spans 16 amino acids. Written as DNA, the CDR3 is TGCGCCAGCAGCTTAACAGGGGGCGCATGGGCCAACGTCCTGACTTTC. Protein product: CASSLTGGAWANVLTF.

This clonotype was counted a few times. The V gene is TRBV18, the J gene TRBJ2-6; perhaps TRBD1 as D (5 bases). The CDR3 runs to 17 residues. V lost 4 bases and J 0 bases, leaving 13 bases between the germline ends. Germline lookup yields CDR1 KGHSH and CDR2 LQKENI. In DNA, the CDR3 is TGTGCCAGCTCACGGATCAGGGATGACTCTGGGGCCAACGTCCTGACTTTC. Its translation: CASSRIRDDSGANVLTF.

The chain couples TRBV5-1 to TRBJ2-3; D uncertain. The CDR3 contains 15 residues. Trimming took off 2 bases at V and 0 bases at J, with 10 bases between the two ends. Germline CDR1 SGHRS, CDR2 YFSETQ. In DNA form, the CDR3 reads TGCGCCAGCAGCTTTGGTTCCACTAGCACAGATACGCAGTATTTT. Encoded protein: CASSFGSTSTDTQYF.

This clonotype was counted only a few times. CDR3 protein: CASSFTGGATDTQYF. The CDR3 nucleotides are TGCGCCAGCAGCTTCACGGGGGGTGCCACAGATACGCAGTATTTT. V is TRBV5-1 and J is TRBJ2-3, with 7 bases that match TRBD2. The CDR3 runs to 15 residues. With 2 bases clipped from V and 2 bases from J, the junction kept 5 bases outside the gene matches. The germline CDR1 and CDR2 sequences are SGHRS and YFSETQ. Drawing the rest from reference TRBV5-1 and TRBJ2-3, the complete variable domain is KAGVTQTPRYLIKTRGQQVTLSCSPISGHRSVSWYQQTPGQGLQFLFEYFSETQRNKGNFPGRFSGRQFSNSRSEMNVSTLELGDSALYLCASSFTGGATDTQYFGPGTRLTVL.

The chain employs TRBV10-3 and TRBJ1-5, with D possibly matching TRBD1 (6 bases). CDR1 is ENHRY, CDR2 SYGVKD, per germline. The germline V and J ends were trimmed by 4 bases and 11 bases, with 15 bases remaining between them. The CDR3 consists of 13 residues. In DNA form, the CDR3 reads TGTGCCATCAGTGGGGGAGGTCGGGACACCCAGCATTTT. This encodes CAISGGGRDTQHF.

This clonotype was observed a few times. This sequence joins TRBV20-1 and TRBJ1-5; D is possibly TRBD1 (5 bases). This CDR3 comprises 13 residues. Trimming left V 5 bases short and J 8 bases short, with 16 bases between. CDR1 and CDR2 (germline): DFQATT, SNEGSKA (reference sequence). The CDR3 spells CSAETGRWEPQHF. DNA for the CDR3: TGCAGTGCTGAAACGGGACGGTGGGAGCCCCAGCATTTT.

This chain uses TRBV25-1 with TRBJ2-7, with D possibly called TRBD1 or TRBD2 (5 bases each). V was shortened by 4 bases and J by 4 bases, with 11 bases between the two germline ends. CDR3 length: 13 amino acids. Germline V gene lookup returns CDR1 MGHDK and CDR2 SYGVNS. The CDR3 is CASSGDQAYEQYF. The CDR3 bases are TGTGCCAGCAGTGGGGACCAGGCTTACGAGCAGTACTTC.

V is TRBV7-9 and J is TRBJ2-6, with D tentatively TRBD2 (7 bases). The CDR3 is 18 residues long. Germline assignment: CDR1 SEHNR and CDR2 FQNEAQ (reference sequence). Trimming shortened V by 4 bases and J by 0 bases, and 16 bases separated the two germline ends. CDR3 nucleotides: TGTGCCAGCAGCTCGCGGGGGCGGGGCGACTCTGGGGCCAACGTCCTGACTTTC. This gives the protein CASSSRGRGDSGANVLTF.

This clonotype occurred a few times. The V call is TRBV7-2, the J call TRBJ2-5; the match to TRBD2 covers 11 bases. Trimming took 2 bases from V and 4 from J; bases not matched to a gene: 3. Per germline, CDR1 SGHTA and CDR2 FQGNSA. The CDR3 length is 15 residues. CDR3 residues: CASSLQLAGGETQYF. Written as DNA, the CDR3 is TGTGCCAGCAGCTTACAGCTAGCGGGAGGAGAGACCCAGTACTTC.

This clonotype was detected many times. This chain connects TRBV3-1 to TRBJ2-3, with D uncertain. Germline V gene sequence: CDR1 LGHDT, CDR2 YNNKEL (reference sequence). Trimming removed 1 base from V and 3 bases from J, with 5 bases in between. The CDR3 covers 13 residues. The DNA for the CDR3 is TGTGCCAGCAGCCAAGTTGTAACAGATACGCAGTATTTT. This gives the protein CASSQVVTDTQYF.

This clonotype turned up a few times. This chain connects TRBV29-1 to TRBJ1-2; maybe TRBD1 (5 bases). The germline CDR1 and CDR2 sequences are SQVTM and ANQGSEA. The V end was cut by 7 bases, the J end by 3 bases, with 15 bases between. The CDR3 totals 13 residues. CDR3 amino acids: CSARTTGDYGYTF. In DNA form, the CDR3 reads TGCAGCGCCCGAACTACAGGCGACTATGGCTACACCTTC. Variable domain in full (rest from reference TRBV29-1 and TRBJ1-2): SAVISQKPSRDICQRGTSLTIQCQVDSQVTMMFWYRQQPGQSLTLIATANQGSEATYESGFVIDKFPISRPNLTFSTLTVSNMSPEDSSIYLCSARTTGDYGYTFGSGTRLTVV.

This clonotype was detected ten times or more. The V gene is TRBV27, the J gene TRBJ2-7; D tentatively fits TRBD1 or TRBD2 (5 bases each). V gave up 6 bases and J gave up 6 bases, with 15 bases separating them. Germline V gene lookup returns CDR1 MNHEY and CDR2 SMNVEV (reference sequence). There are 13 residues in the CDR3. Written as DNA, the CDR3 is TGTGCCAGCAGCCTGGGACCTGTTTTCGAGCAGTACTTC. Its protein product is CASSLGPVFEQYF.

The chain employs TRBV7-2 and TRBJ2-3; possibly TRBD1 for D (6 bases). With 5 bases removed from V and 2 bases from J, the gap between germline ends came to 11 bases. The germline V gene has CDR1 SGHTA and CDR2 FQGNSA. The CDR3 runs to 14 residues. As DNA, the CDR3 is TGTGCCAGCAGCCCTGGACAGTTCACAGATACGCAGTATTTT. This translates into CASSPGQFTDTQYF.

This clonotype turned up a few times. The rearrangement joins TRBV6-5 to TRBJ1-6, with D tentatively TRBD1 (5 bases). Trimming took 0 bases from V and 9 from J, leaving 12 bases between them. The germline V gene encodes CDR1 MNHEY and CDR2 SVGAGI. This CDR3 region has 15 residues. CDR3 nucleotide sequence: TGTGCCAGCAGTTACTCAGGGCAGGGAGGTTCACCCCTCCACTTT. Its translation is CASSYSGQGGSPLHF.

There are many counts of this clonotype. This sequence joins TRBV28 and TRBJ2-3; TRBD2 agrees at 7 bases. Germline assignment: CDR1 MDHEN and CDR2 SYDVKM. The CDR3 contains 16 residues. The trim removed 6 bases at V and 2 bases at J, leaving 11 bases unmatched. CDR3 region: CASSPLGGKPTDTQYF. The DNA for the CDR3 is TGTGCCAGCAGCCCCCTGGGGGGGAAACCCACAGATACGCAGTATTTT.